The text below deals with one TCR beta chain. Cohort allocation depended upon clinical history that participants reported. TCRdb's copy holds only in-frame clones and misses some; the assay was immunoSEQ multiplex PCR. In the table there are 350,000 to 500,000 clones, around nine tenths of which are singletons. These data originate in a study of blood T cell repertoires in COVID-19. As for the study in general: T cells, B-cell-depleted T cells, or PBMCs provided the cDNA or gDNA that served as material.

Per germline, CDR1 SNHLY and CDR2 FYNNEI. V was cut by 4 bases and J by 2 bases, with 5 bases left in between. The CDR3 covers 12 residues. The clonotype originates from a young woman who had been exposed to COVID-19. V gene TRBV2 combines with J gene TRBJ1-1; D remains unclear. Input material: PBMCs or T cells enriched from blood (not recorded which). CDR3 protein: CASSATNTEAFF. CDR3 nucleotides: TGTGCCAGCAGTGCGACAAACACTGAAGCTTTCTTT.